The text below deals with one TCR beta chain. Germline V gene sequence: CDR1 LNHDA, CDR2 SQIVND (reference sequence). The junction had 0 bases not matched to a gene; V was cut back by 6 bases and J by 4 bases. The CDR3 spans 12 residues. This record comes from a study of blood T cell repertoires in COVID-19. At the level of the study: Italy, Spain and the United States were the sources of the convalescent and acute COVID-19 samples. The analysed material was cDNA or gDNA that came from T cells, B-cell-depleted T cells, or PBMCs.

Original handling: Amplification from reference gene primers served as the basis for estimated nucleated cell counts. The method was immunoSEQ multiplex PCR; TCRdb's version includes in-frame clones alone and lacks a portion of them. The D gene and trimming were derived from the DNA, and the V and J assignments and clone size from that table. Among fewer than 65,000 clones listed, 79% were seen once. The chain employs TRBV19 and TRBJ1-1; 9 bases are a match to TRBD1. The sample comprised peripheral blood. The receptor's source is a man between 70 and 80 years old with acute or convalescent COVID-19. The CDR3 coding sequence is TGTGCCAGTAGGGGACAGGGCACTGAAGCTTTCTTT. Translated: CASRGQGTEAFF.